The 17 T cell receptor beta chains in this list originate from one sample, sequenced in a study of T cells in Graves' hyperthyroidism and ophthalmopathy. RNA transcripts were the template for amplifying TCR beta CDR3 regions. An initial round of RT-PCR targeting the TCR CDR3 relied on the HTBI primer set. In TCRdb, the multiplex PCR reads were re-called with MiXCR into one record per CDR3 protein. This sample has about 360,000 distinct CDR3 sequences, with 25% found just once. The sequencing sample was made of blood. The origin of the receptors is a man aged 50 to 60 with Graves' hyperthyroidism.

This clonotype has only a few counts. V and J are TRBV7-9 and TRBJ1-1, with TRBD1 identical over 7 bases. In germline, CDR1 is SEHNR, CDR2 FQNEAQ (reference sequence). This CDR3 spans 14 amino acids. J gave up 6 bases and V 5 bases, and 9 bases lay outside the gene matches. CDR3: CASSATGAGSEAFF. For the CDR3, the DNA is TGTGCCAGCAGCGCAACAGGGGCCGGGTCTGAAGCTTTCTTT.

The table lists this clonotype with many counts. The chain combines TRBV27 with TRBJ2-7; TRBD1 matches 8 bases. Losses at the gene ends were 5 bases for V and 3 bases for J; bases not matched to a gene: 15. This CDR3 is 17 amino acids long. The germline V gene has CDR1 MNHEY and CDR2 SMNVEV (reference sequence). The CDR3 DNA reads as TGTGCCAGCAGTCCTCCCCTTCAGGGGGCCGGATACTACGAGCAGTACTTC. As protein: CASSPPLQGAGYYEQYF.

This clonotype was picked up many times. CDR3 residues: CASSVGLAGEQYF. The CDR3 coding sequence is TGTGCCAGCAGCGTTGGACTAGCGGGCGAGCAGTACTTC. V is TRBV12-3 or TRBV12-4 and J is TRBJ2-7, with 11 bases lining up with TRBD2. The CDR3 has 13 amino acids. With 6 bases clipped from V and 6 bases from J, the junction kept 4 bases outside the gene matches.

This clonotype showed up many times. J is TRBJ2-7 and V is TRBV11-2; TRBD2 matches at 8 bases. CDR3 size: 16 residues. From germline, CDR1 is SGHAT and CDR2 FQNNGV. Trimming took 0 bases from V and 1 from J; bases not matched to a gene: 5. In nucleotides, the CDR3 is TGTGCCAGCAGCTTAGAGGCGACGGGAGGGTCCTACGAGCAGTACTTC. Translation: CASSLEATGGSYEQYF.

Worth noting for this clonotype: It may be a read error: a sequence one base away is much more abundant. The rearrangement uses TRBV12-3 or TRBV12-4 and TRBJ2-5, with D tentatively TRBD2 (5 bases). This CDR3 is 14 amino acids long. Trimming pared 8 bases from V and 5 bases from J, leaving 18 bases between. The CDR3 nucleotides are TGTGCCAGCGGTTCCCATGAGGGTAGCGAGACCCAGTACTTC. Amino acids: CASGSHEGSETQYF.

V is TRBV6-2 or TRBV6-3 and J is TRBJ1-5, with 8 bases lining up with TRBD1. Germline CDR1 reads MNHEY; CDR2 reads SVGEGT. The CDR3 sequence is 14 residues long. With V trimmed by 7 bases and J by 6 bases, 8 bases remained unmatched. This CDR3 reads CASKESGGSQPQHF. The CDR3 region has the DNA TGTGCCAGCAAAGAGTCAGGGGGCAGTCAGCCCCAGCATTTT.

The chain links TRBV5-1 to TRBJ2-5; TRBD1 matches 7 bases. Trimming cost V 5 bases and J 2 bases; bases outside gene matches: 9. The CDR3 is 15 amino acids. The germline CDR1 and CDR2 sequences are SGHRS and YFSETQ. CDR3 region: CASRSRDSLQETQYF. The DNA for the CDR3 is TGCGCCAGCAGGTCCCGGGACAGCCTACAAGAGACCCAGTACTTC.

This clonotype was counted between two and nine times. This CDR3 reads CASSLAASSTDTQYF. In DNA form, the CDR3 reads TGCGCCAGCAGCTTGGCTGCTAGTTCCACGGATACGCAGTATTTT. The chain carries TRBV5-1 and TRBJ2-3; the D is unclear. The germline gives CDR1 SGHRS, CDR2 YFSETQ. The CDR3 has 15 residues. The V end was cut by 0 bases, the J end by 6 bases, with 14 bases between. Together with reference TRBV5-1 and TRBJ2-3, the CDR3 gives the full variable domain: KAGVTQTPRYLIKTRGQQVTLSCSPISGHRSVSWYQQTPGQGLQFLFEYFSETQRNKGNFPGRFSGRQFSNSRSEMNVSTLELGDSALYLCASSLAASSTDTQYFGPGTRLTVL.

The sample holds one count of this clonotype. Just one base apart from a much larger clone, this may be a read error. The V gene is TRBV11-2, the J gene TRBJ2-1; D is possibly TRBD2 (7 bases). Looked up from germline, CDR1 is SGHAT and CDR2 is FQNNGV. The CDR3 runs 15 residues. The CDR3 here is CAGSLGGVVSHEQFF. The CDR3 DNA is TGTGCCGGCAGCTTAGGGGGGGTTGTGAGCCATGAGCAGTTCTTC.

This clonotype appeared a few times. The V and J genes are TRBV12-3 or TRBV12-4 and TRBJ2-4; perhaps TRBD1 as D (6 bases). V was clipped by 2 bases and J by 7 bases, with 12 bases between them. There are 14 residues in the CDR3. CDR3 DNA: TGTGCCAGCAGTTTAACGGCAGGGGTGAACATTCAGTACTTC. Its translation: CASSLTAGVNIQYF.

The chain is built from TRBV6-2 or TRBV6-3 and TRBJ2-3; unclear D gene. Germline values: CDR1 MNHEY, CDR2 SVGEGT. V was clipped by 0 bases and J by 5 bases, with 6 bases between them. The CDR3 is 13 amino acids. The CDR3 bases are TGTGCCAGCAGTTACTCGGTACAAGATACGCAGTATTTT. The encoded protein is CASSYSVQDTQYF.

DNA of the CDR3: TGTGCCAGCAGCCGGACCGTAGCGGGATCTATGGGTGAGCAGTTCTTC. Amino acid sequence: CASSRTVAGSMGEQFF. The gene calls are TRBV7-3 and TRBJ2-1; 8 nucleotides match TRBD2. CDR3 length equals 16 residues. V lost 5 bases and J lost 9; bases outside the gene matches: 15. Germline CDR1 and CDR2: SGHTA and FQGTGA.

CDR3 residues: CSAARTTHNEQFF. The CDR3 bases are TGCAGTGCCGCACGGACTACCCACAATGAGCAGTTCTTC. This chain links TRBV20-1 with TRBJ2-1; D possibly corresponds to TRBD2 (6 bases). Germline CDR1 is DFQATT and CDR2 is SNEGSKA (reference sequence). CDR3 length: 13 residues. V was clipped by 6 bases and J by 5 bases, with 14 bases between them.

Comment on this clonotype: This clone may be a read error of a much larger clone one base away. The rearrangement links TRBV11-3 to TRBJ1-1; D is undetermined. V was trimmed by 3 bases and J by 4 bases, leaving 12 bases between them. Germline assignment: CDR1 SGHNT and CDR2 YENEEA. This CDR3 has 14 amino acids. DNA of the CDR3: TGTGCCAGCAGCTTGAACAGACTAACCACTGAAGCTTTCTTT. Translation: CASSLNRLTTEAFF.

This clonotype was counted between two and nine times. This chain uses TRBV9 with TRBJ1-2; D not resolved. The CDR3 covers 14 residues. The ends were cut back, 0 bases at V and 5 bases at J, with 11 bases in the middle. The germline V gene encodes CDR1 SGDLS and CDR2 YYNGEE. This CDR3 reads CASSVASTAYGYTF. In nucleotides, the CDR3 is TGTGCCAGCAGCGTAGCTTCAACGGCATATGGCTACACCTTC.

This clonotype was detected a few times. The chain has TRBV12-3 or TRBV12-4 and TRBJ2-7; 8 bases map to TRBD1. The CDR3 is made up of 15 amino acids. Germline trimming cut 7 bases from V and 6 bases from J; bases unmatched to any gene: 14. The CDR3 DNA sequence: TGTGCCAGCACCCCGAGTAGGCAGGGGGCGAGCGAGCAGTACTTC. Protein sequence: CASTPSRQGASEQYF.

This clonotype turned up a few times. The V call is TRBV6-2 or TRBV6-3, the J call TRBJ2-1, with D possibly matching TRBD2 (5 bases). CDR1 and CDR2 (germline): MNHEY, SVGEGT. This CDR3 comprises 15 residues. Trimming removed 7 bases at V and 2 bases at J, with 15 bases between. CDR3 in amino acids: CASTTEQRAYNEQFF. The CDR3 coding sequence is TGTGCCAGCACCACGGAGCAGAGGGCCTACAATGAGCAGTTCTTC.